Following are 8 T cell receptor beta chains from one sample sequenced in a study of T-cell memory formation after mild COVID-19. Each CDR3 protein gets one entry after TCRdb re-called the 5' RACE reads with MiXCR. Among around 440,000 distinct CDR3 sequences, around a sixth were seen once, and the ten largest hold 12%. What was sequenced was PBMCs or a T cell subset sorted from them (not recorded which). The receptor source for this set is an adult woman who had mild COVID-19 (a few samples of this study predate the infection). Cell type and time point are not known.

This chain links TRBV5-1 with TRBJ2-7, with D perhaps TRBD1 or TRBD2 (5 bases each). The CDR3 has 15 residues. Germline V gene sequence: CDR1 SGHRS, CDR2 YFSETQ. With 4 bases removed from V and 0 bases from J, the gap between germline ends came to 14 bases. DNA for the CDR3: TGCGCCAGCAGCAATGAGGGACGGGTCTCCTACGAGCAGTACTTC. Translation gives CASSNEGRVSYEQYF.

This clonotype occurred many times. The V and J genes are TRBV9 and TRBJ2-5; 11 bases line up with TRBD2. Per germline, CDR1 SGDLS and CDR2 YYNGEE. Trimming removed 0 bases from V and 4 bases from J; junction bases left unmatched: 2. The CDR3 loop spans 15 amino acids. CDR3 loop: CASSVDLAGGETQYF. CDR3 bases: TGTGCCAGCAGCGTAGACCTAGCGGGAGGAGAGACCCAGTACTTC. Supplemented by reference TRBV9 and TRBJ2-5, the full variable domain reads DSGVTQTPKHLITATGQRVTLRCSPRSGDLSVYWYQQSLDQGLQFLIQYYNGEERAKGNILERFSAQQFPDLHSELNLSSLELGDSALYFCASSVDLAGGETQYFGPGTRLLVL.

This rearrangement joins TRBV6-5 to TRBJ2-2; tentatively, D is TRBD2 (6 bases). CDR3 length: 13 amino acids. The germline CDR1 and CDR2 sequences are MNHEY and SVGAGI. The ends were cut back, 4 bases at V and 7 bases at J, with 10 bases in the middle. The CDR3 sequence is CASSLLAVGELFF. DNA for the CDR3: TGTGCCAGCAGTTTACTAGCAGTCGGGGAGCTGTTTTTT.

Points on this clonotype: One end of the junction does not line up with germline, which may come from a read error. The J gene is TRBJ2-7, the V gene TRBV5-1, with 7 bases identical to TRBD1. Germline CDR1 reads SGHRS; CDR2 reads YFSETQ. This CDR3 spans 14 amino acids. This CDR3 reads CASRLADRSYEQYF. The DNA for the CDR3 is TGCGCCAGCAGATTGGCGGACAGGTCCTACGAGCAGTACTTC.

There are a few counts of this clonotype. Sequence at one end of the junction differs from germline and may be a read error. J is TRBJ1-2 and V is TRBV7-3; D gene uncertain. CDR1 SGHTA and CDR2 FQGTGA come from the germline V gene. The CDR3 covers 13 residues. CDR3 sequence (DNA): TGTGCCAGCAGCTTAATTTCCTCGGCGGCCGAAGTCTTC. It yields the protein CASSLISSAAEVF.

In its sample, this clonotype was seen a few times. The chain employs TRBV20-1 and TRBJ2-1, with 9 bases fitting TRBD2. The CDR3 length is 16 residues. V lost 2 bases and J lost 7; bases outside the gene matches: 12. Germline V CDR1 and CDR2: DFQATT, SNEGSKA (reference sequence). This CDR3 reads CSARSMVAGGPNEQFF. In DNA, the CDR3 is TGCAGTGCTAGATCTATGGTGGCGGGAGGGCCAAATGAGCAGTTCTTC.

This chain uses TRBV2 with TRBJ2-7; 9 bases fit TRBD2. V shed 7 bases and J 5 bases; nucleotides not matched to a gene: 12. Germline V lookup: CDR1 SNHLY, CDR2 FYNNEI. The CDR3 has 15 amino acids. CDR3 region: CASKEEGGRAHEQYF. The CDR3 nucleotides are TGTGCCAGCAAAGAGGAAGGCGGGAGGGCCCACGAGCAGTACTTC.

The chain employs TRBV5-1 and TRBJ2-5; 10 bases map to TRBD2. The length of the CDR3 is 15 residues. J lost 3 bases, V lost 0 bases, and 2 bases had no gene match. Germline CDR1 SGHRS, CDR2 YFSETQ. Here the CDR3 reads CASSLGLAGEETQYF. As DNA, the CDR3 is TGCGCCAGCAGCTTGGGACTAGCGGGTGAAGAGACCCAGTACTTC.